The clone carrying this T cell receptor beta chain was counted many times. Its antigen remains unidentified. These data originate in a study of regulatory T cells in long-lasting Graves disease. Findings and caveats of the study: Small sample size may have lowered accuracy.

Arm-PCR with iRepertoire HTBI primers amplified the CDR3 regions for these TCR beta libraries. Source study methods: Sequenced samples collectively carried 55 to 80 TRBV and 14 TRBJ segments. MiXCR was run by TCRdb on the multiplex PCR reads, yielding one entry per CDR3 protein. Clone size and V and J calls follow TCRdb, not the original study. This table has about 660,000 distinct CDR3 sequences, around 30% appearing once. The CDR3 is 14 residues long. Germline lookup yields CDR1 MNHEY and CDR2 SVGAGI. V was trimmed by 2 bases and J by 3 bases, leaving 10 bases between them. Specified time point: persistent/refractory GD, antithyroid drugs over 5 years with positive TRAb. The TCR library was made from RNA that had been extracted from PBMCs in TRIzol.

The material sequenced was peripheral blood mononuclear cells (PBMCs), taken when the disease was refractory, from a patient treated with antithyroid drugs. V and J are TRBV6-5 and TRBJ2-5, with D unclear. This clonotype was sampled from a female donor with Graves disease. The CDR3 DNA reads TGTGCCAGCAGTTACGGGTTAGCCGAAGAGACCCAGTACTTC. This translates into CASSYGLAEETQYF.